This TCR beta chain was identified during a study of blood T cell repertoires in COVID-19. Repertoires were generated with immunoSEQ multiplex PCR, while TCRdb's copy carries only in-frame clones and drops some. The repertoire includes about 130,000 clones, nearly 85% of them detected once, and approximately 45% sits in the top ten. CDR3 length: 16 amino acids. Trimming removed 0 bases from V and 5 bases from J, with 16 bases in between. Germline V gives CDR1 MGHRA, CDR2 YSYEKL. The sequencing input was peripheral blood. The clonotype comes from a human donor in a cohort sampled during active COVID-19. V and J are TRBV4-1 and TRBJ1-2, with a tentative D call TRBD1 (6 bases). The CDR3 coding sequence is TGCGCCAGCAGCCAAGACCCCCGGGGAGGGGGTTATGGCTACACCTTC. Encoded protein: CASSQDPRGGGYGYTF.